The 3 T cell receptor beta chains presented below share a single source sample, sequenced in a study of T cell changes during pregnancy in multiple sclerosis. Sequencing was performed with immunoSEQ multiplex PCR; in TCRdb, only in-frame clones are kept and a portion is missing. The data hold over 60,000 clones, with more than 85% observed a single time. The sample in question was CD4+ T cells from peripheral blood mononuclear cells, obtained in the third trimester of pregnancy. Source of these receptors: a female donor in good health, enrolled as a control in a pregnancy study.

This clone has a single count. The rearrangement uses TRBV19 and TRBJ1-2; possible D gene TRBD1, 6 bases. Deletions cut 5 bases from V and 2 bases from J, with 21 bases between. The CDR3 has 17 amino acids. Germline V CDR1 and CDR2: LNHDA, SQIVND (reference sequence). CDR3 region: CASSLHKGTLSNYGYTF. DNA for the CDR3: TGTGCCAGTAGTCTCCATAAGGGGACACTATCGAACTATGGCTACACCTTC.

The chain employs TRBV15 and TRBJ1-1, with a tentative D call TRBD1 (5 bases). The CDR3 covers 14 residues. CDR1 LNHNV and CDR2 YYDKDF come from the germline V gene (reference sequence). V gave up 5 bases and J gave up 2 bases, with 12 bases separating them. This CDR3 reads CATSPGGANTEAFF. The CDR3 nucleotides read TGTGCCACCAGCCCTGGAGGGGCAAACACTGAAGCTTTCTTT.

The chain joins TRBV7-3 to TRBJ1-1; D unresolved. Trimming removed 1 base at V and 1 base at J, with 4 bases between. The CDR3 is made up of 13 amino acids. Germline CDR1 reads SGHTA; CDR2 reads FQGTGA. The DNA for the CDR3 is TGTGCCAGCAGCTTAATGGCGAACACTGAAGCTTTCTTT. Residues: CASSLMANTEAFF.